Listed below are T cell receptor beta chains from one sample, sequenced in a study of blood T cells in healthy people across ages. TCRdb analysed the 5' RACE reads with MiXCR anew, one entry per CDR3 protein. The table includes about 1.7 million distinct CDR3 sequences, approximately 28% detected once. The sequenced material came from blood. These receptors were obtained from a woman between 25 and 40 years old in good health. CDR3s include the opening cysteine and the closing phenylalanine or tryptophan. A D gene is named only where the DNA matches it firmly. Clone size is not always given. Where it is, it says once, few, many or a class for expanded clones.

size | J | V | D | DNA | CDR3
. | TRBJ1-6 | TRBV11-2 | TRBD1 | TGTGCCAGCAGCTTGGGGACAGGGGGCGTAACCTATAATTCACCCCTCCACTTT | CASSLGTGGVTYNSPLHF
. | TRBJ2-7 | TRBV20-1 | . | TGCAGTGCTGGTGGACAGTTTGGAGACGAGCAGTACTTC | CSAGGQFGDEQYF
few | TRBJ1-6 | TRBV5-1 | . | TGCGCCAGCAGCTTGGACCTCCAGGGGCGATCACCCCTCCACTTT | CASSLDLQGRSPLHF
. | TRBJ1-2 | TRBV7-2 | . | TGTGCCAGCAGCTTAGCGACACCTAACTATGGCTACACCTTC | CASSLATPNYGYTF
. | TRBJ2-7 | TRBV12-3/TRBV12-4 | TRBD1 | TGTGCCAGCAGTCCTAGCCGGGACAGCGTCGACAATGAGCAGTACTTC | CASSPSRDSVDNEQYF
many | TRBJ2-1 | TRBV6-1 | . | TGTGCCAGCAGGTACTACAGCGGTGAGCAGTTCTTC | CASRYYSGEQFF
. | TRBJ2-7 | TRBV5-1 | TRBD2 | TGCGCCAGCAGCACCGGACTAGCGGGGATACTCGAGCAGTACTTC | CASSTGLAGILEQYF
. | TRBJ2-2 | TRBV24-1 | . | TGTGCCACCAGCTGGGCGACCGGGGAGCTGTTTTTT | CATSWATGELFF
. | TRBJ2-1 | TRBV2 | . | TGTGCCAGCAGGGGACGAGGGAGTTTCAACAATGAGCAGTTCTTC | CASRGRGSFNNEQFF
few | TRBJ2-7 | TRBV28 | TRBD2 | TGTGCCAGCGGCGGCCTAAGAGCGGGGGCGGAGTACGAGCAGTACTTC | CASGGLRAGAEYEQYF
few | TRBJ2-3 | TRBV6-4 | TRBD2 | TGTGCCAGCAGCTCTAGCGGGGGGGCTGAAGATACGCAGTATTTT | CASSSSGGAEDTQYF
. | TRBJ2-1 | TRBV5-1 | . | TGCGCCAGCAGACACACAACGGGGCGGCAGGACAATGAGCAGTTCTTC | CASRHTTGRQDNEQFF
few | TRBJ1-2 | TRBV12-3/TRBV12-4 | TRBD1 | TGTGCCAGCAGGGCGACAGGGGAATTGCCAAATGGCTACACCTTC | CASRATGELPNGYTF
many | TRBJ1-2 | TRBV20-1 | . | TGCAGTGCTAGAGATAAGGATGGCTACACCTTC | CSARDKDGYTF
many | TRBJ1-4 | TRBV7-9 | . | TGTACCGGGGAGAGAGATGAAAAACTGTTTTTT | CTGERDEKLFF
. | TRBJ1-1 | TRBV20-1 | TRBD1 | TGCAGTGCTTTCAGGACAGGGGGGATTAACACTGAAGCTTTCTTT | CSAFRTGGINTEAFF
many | TRBJ2-1 | TRBV10-1 | . | TGCGCCAGCAGTGAACAGGCAGGGAAGGTGGAGCAGTTCTTC | CASSEQAGKVEQFF
few | TRBJ2-7 | TRBV6-2/TRBV6-3 | . | TGTGCCAGCAGGAATAGCGGTCGGGAGCAGTACTTC | CASRNSGREQYF
few | TRBJ2-5 | TRBV9 | . | TGTGCCAGCAGCGTACTTCAGGGTGGGGAGACCCAGTACTTC | CASSVLQGGETQYF
few | TRBJ2-7 | TRBV7-2 | . | TGTGCCAGCAGTCCGATCCTTTACGAGCAGTACTTC | CASSPILYEQYF
few | TRBJ1-2 | TRBV18 | . | TGTGCCAGCTCACCAGCTCATGGCTACACCTTC | CASSPAHGYTF
many | TRBJ2-7 | TRBV25-1 | . | TGTGCCAGCAGTGGACCCCTCGACAGGCTCAACGAGCAGTACTTC | CASSGPLDRLNEQYF
few | TRBJ2-5 | TRBV27 | TRBD2 | TGTGCCAGCAGTCGGACGGGACTAGCGGGGGACAATGGAGAGACCCCGTACTTC | CASSRTGLAGDNGETPYF
many | TRBJ2-5 | TRBV6-2/TRBV6-3 | TRBD2 | TGTGCCAGCAGCCGACTAGCGGGGAAAGAGACCCAGTACTTC | CASSRLAGKETQYF
few | TRBJ2-3 | TRBV6-5 | . | TGTGCCAGCAGTTACTCTGGACAGCTCACAGATACGCAGTATTTT | CASSYSGQLTDTQYF
few | TRBJ2-7 | TRBV10-1 | . | TGCGCCAGCAGTGAGTCTCCAGGGTCCGAGCAGTACTTC | CASSESPGSEQYF
many | TRBJ2-7 | TRBV6-6 | . | TGTGCCAGCAGCGCCGACGGCTACGAGCAGTACTTC | CASSADGYEQYF